A selection of T cell receptor beta chains follows, all from one sample in a study of cytomegalovirus exposure and HLA in healthy donors. Assay: immunoSEQ multiplex PCR; the TCRdb copy retains only in-frame clones and omits some. The repertoire holds 150,000 to 200,000 clones, 75% to 85% seen once, with about 1.9% in the top ten. Sample: PBMCs. The receptors were gathered from a woman between 18 and 29 years old in good health and CMV-seropositive. Both conserved end residues are part of each CDR3. The D gene is left open where the match is weak. The size field is filled for only some rows; it gives once, few, many or a size class.

d_call j_call clone_size v_call cdr3_nt cdr3_aa
. TRBJ2-3 . TRBV4-2 TGTGCCAGCAGCCACACAACAGGGCTTAGCACAGATACGCAGTATTTT CASSHTTGLSTDTQYF
TRBD1 TRBJ1-1 few TRBV4-2 TGTGCCAGCAGCCGGGGACAGATGAACACTGAAGCTTTCTTT CASSRGQMNTEAFF
TRBD1 TRBJ2-6 . TRBV5-6 TGTGCCAGCAGCCAGACAGGGGCATTTTCTGGGGCCAACGTCCTGACTTTC CASSQTGAFSGANVLTF
. TRBJ2-7 . TRBV6-1 TGTGCCAGCCACTCCTGGCAGGGGTCCCACGAGCAGTACTTC CASHSWQGSHEQYF
. TRBJ1-1 . TRBV18 TGTGCCAGCTCACCGACAGTCAGCAACACTGAAGCTTTCTTT CASSPTVSNTEAFF
TRBD2 TRBJ2-1 . TRBV11-2 TGTGCCAGCAGCTATCGACTAGCGGGGAAGTGGGAGCAGTTCTTC CASSYRLAGKWEQFF
TRBD2 TRBJ2-1 . TRBV4-2 TGTGCCAGCAGCACTCTAGCGGGGAGGGATGGCGATGAGCAGTTCTTC CASSTLAGRDGDEQFF
TRBD1 TRBJ1-1 . TRBV10-1 TGCGCCAGCAGTTTCCGGGACAGGGGCCTCTCGGGCGAAAGGAACACTGAAGCTTTCTTT CASSFRDRGLSGERNTEAFF
TRBD1 TRBJ2-5 . TRBV2 TGTGCCAGCAGTTTCCACAGGGGAGAGACCCAGTACTTC CASSFHRGETQYF
TRBD1 TRBJ1-6 . TRBV29-1 TGCAGCGCTACCACAGGGGGCGAATCACCCCTCCACTTT CSATTGGESPLHF
. TRBJ1-1 . TRBV4-1 TGCGCCAGCTCCCCCTCAGGGAACACTGAAGCTTTCTTT CASSPSGNTEAFF
. TRBJ1-5 . TRBV9 TGTGCCAGCAGCGTAGAATCTGTCAATCAGCCCCAGCATTTT CASSVESVNQPQHF
. TRBJ2-3 . TRBV7-9 TGTGCCAGCAGCTTCGAGCTACGAGATACGCAGTATTTT CASSFELRDTQYF
. TRBJ1-1 . TRBV7-9 TGTGCCAGCAGCTTAGCGCGGCAGTACACTGAAGCTTTCTTT CASSLARQYTEAFF
TRBD2 TRBJ2-3 . TRBV7-3 TGTGCCAGCAGCCCCCGGACTAGCGGGGGAGATACGCAGTATTTT CASSPRTSGGDTQYF
TRBD2 TRBJ2-1 . TRBV11-2 TGTGCCAGCAGCTTAAGCGGGGGGCAAGTAAATGAGCAGTTCTTC CASSLSGGQVNEQFF
. TRBJ1-4 . TRBV7-3 TGTGCCAGCAGCGCAACCGGCCGGGTGAATGAAAAACTGTTTTTT CASSATGRVNEKLFF
. TRBJ1-1 . TRBV6-5 TGTGCCAGCAGTTCGGGGGACGAAGCGGCTGAAGCTTTCTTT CASSSGDEAAEAFF
. TRBJ2-6 few TRBV29-1 TGCAGCGTCCAGGCTCCCCCCAACGTCCTGACTTTC CSVQAPPNVLTF
TRBD1 TRBJ2-1 few TRBV7-3 TGTGCCAGCAGCCTCAACATTCCGGGACAGGGAAACAATGAGCAGTTCTTC CASSLNIPGQGNNEQFF
TRBD1 TRBJ1-4 . TRBV6-5 TGTGCCAGCAGTTTGGACAGGGGAGGTAACGAAAAACTGTTTTTT CASSLDRGGNEKLFF
TRBD1 TRBJ1-3 once TRBV5-1 TGCGCCAGCAGCGGGACGGGACAGGGAGGAAACACCATATATTTT CASSGTGQGGNTIYF
. TRBJ2-3 . TRBV2 TGTGCCAGCAGTGAAACCAGTTTAAATACGCAGTATTTT CASSETSLNTQYF
. TRBJ1-3 . TRBV7-6 TGTGCCAGCAGCTTAGTGGAGGGAACCTCTGGAAACACCATATATTTT CASSLVEGTSGNTIYF
TRBD1 TRBJ1-1 . TRBV15 TGTGCCACCAGCAGAGGGGTGGATTCAGGGGGCGAAGCTTTCTTT CATSRGVDSGGEAFF
TRBD1 TRBJ2-1 once TRBV7-9 TGTGCCAGCAGGTTAGGACAGGGACTCCGGGGTGCGAATGAGCAGTTCTTC CASRLGQGLRGANEQFF
TRBD1 TRBJ1-2 once TRBV5-4 TGTGCCAGCAGTCGGTCGGGACAGCGGGTTGAAGGCTACACCTTC CASSRSGQRVEGYTF
TRBD2 TRBJ2-2 . TRBV5-1 TGCGCCAGCAGCTCGGGACTAGCGGCGGGTGTGACCGGGGAGCTGTTTTTT CASSSGLAAGVTGELFF
. TRBJ2-1 . TRBV5-1 TGCGCCAGCAGCTCGCCGAGCTCGTCCAACCTTTACAATGAGCAGTTCTTC CASSSPSSSNLYNEQFF
TRBD2 TRBJ2-2 . TRBV6-4 TGTGCCAGCAGTGACTCCCAGAGCGGGACGAACACCGGGGAGCTGTTTTTT CASSDSQSGTNTGELFF
. TRBJ1-1 . TRBV25-1 TGTGCCAGCAGTGAATACCATAACACTGAAGCTTTCTTT CASSEYHNTEAFF
TRBD1 TRBJ1-6 once TRBV30 TGTGCCTGGAGTGCCCGGGACAGGGCAATTTCACCCCTCCACTTT CAWSARDRAISPLHF
. TRBJ1-3 once TRBV11-3 TGTGCCAGCAGCGTCGTCTCCGGAAACACCATATATTTT CASSVVSGNTIYF
TRBD2 TRBJ2-3 . TRBV5-1 TGCGCCAGCAGCGTTACTAGCGGGGGGGCCAGGGATACGCAGTATTTT CASSVTSGGARDTQYF
TRBD2 TRBJ2-7 . TRBV4-2 TGTGCCAGCAGCAACCGGGAGGACGGCTACGAGCAGTACTTC CASSNREDGYEQYF
TRBD2 TRBJ2-5 . TRBV14 TGTGCCAGCAGCCAAGACTACGGGGTAGCGGGGGAACAAGAGACCCAGTACTTC CASSQDYGVAGEQETQYF
. TRBJ1-2 . TRBV4-3 TGCGCCAGCAGCCAAGATCACGGCAGGGGTCCCCCATTTGTTAGGTATGGCTACACCTTC CASSQDHGRGPPFVRYGYTF
TRBD1 TRBJ1-6 . TRBV5-1 TGCGCCAGCAGCTTTGGGGACAGCGGATTACCCCTCCACTTT CASSFGDSGLPLHF
. TRBJ2-3 . TRBV7-3 TGTGCCAGCGGCCTTAACCCCAGCGGTACCCCTAGCACAGATACGCAGTATTTT CASGLNPSGTPSTDTQYF
TRBD1 TRBJ1-1 . TRBV28 TGTGCCAGCAGTTCAGACAGGGTCAGCACTGAAGCTTTCTTT CASSSDRVSTEAFF
. TRBJ1-3 once TRBV28 TGTGCCAGCAGTTTATTGAGGAACACCATATATTTT CASSLLRNTIYF
TRBD2 TRBJ2-5 . TRBV19 TGTGCCAGTAGTATTAATGTCGGGGGGCAAGAGACCCAGTACTTC CASSINVGGQETQYF
. TRBJ2-3 . TRBV6-4 TGTGCCAGCAGTGACTCAGGTGGCAGGGGTCCGGGAGATACGCAGTATTTT CASSDSGGRGPGDTQYF
. TRBJ1-1 few TRBV5-1 TGCGCCAGCAGCTTGGTGGCAGACACTGAAGCTTTCTTT CASSLVADTEAFF
. TRBJ1-1 . TRBV7-6 TGTGCCAGCAGCCCTGCTGGCGGGGGGACTGAAGCTTTCTTT CASSPAGGGTEAFF
. TRBJ2-3 . TRBV7-8 TGTGCCACCGCCCCGGACAGTTATACAGATACGCAGTATTTT CATAPDSYTDTQYF
. TRBJ2-3 . TRBV11-1 TGTGCCAGCAGGGGGGCTGGCACAGATACGCAGTATTTT CASRGAGTDTQYF
TRBD2 TRBJ2-6 . TRBV5-6 TGTGCCAGCAGCCCTCGGGGGGGGAGCCCTGGGGCCAACGTCCTGACTTTC CASSPRGGSPGANVLTF
. TRBJ2-3 . TRBV7-2 TGTGCCAGCAGCTCAGAAGGGGTTACAGATACGCAGTATTTT CASSSEGVTDTQYF
. TRBJ1-6 few TRBV28 TGTGCCAGCGCGAGCTCCTATAATTCACCCCTCCACTTT CASASSYNSPLHF
. TRBJ1-1 . TRBV19 TGTGCCAGTAGTATAGGGGGGGGCACTGAAGCTTTCTTT CASSIGGGTEAFF
. TRBJ1-2 . TRBV7-9 TGTGCCAGCAGCTTATATGGGGGGGCGCAGGATGAAAACTATGGCTACACCTTC CASSLYGGAQDENYGYTF
TRBD1 TRBJ1-2 . TRBV27 TGTGCCAGCAGTGGCCGACAGGGGCGGAACTATGGCTACACCTTC CASSGRQGRNYGYTF
. TRBJ2-2 . TRBV7-9 TGTGCCAGCAGCTTAGCGGCGGTCGGGAACACCGGGGAGCTGTTTTTT CASSLAAVGNTGELFF
TRBD1 TRBJ1-3 . TRBV28 TGTGCCAGCAGTGAAAGGGGGCGAAGAAACACCATATATTTT CASSERGRRNTIYF